The T cell receptor beta chain described here comes from a study of blood T cell repertoires in COVID-19 (dated by TCRdb to about 2020). Notes on the research overall: Samples from collaborators originated in the United States, Italy and Spain and spanned both the acute and convalescent phases of COVID-19. HLA class I and class II types, where available, came from metadata supplied by the sample provider rather than from assay-based typing. The material from the prospective study consisted of cDNA or gDNA derived from T cells, B-cell-depleted T cells, or PBMCs. The samples were drawn from the first 160 participants of the ongoing ImmuneRACE study and from 1,254 subjects provided by 6 global collaborators. Sample metadata almost always included a de-identified subject ID, COVID-19 status, age in years and sex. A freely available public database, intended as a resource for researchers studying the immune response to SARS-CoV-2, is where the repertoires were released. The dataset comprised deeply sampled blood TCRbeta repertoires from subjects exposed to, actively infected with, or recovered from COVID-19. The paper's findings and limits, for the study overall: The quantity of clinical and demographic metadata differed by source and by participant and was supplied without curation.

The germline V gene specifies MNHEY as CDR1 and SVGAGI as CDR2. Including cysteine and phenylalanine, the CDR3 has 13 amino acids. Only the CDR3 part of the read is kept: 39 bases, read in frame from the first base. V is pared back by 6 bases and J by 2 bases, with 10 bases lying between the germline termini. Collaborating institutions collected whole blood in K2EDTA tubes following their own protocols. For TCRbeta analysis, collaborators shipped samples as frozen whole blood, isolated PBMCs, or DNA extracted from either of those sample types. Notes on this clone: No antigen is known for it. No qualities accompany the bases; no much larger clone lies one base away. The sample contains more than one DNA sequence encoding this CDR3.

TCRbeta CDR3 regions were amplified from genomic DNA by means of the immunoSEQ Assay, a bias-controlled multiplex PCR. In the original analysis: The number of nucleated cells in each sample was estimated from the amplification of reference gene primers within the assay. Sequence reads were collapsed and filtered to measure the absolute abundance of every unique TCRbeta CDR3 rearrangement. For each sample, productive Simpson clonality was calculated as the square root of Simpson's diversity index across productive rearrangements. TCRdb provides this immuneACCESS table in a form limited to in-frame rearrangements. Some clones are lacking; in checked studies, under half of them reflect an unresolved V gene, and why the rest are absent is not known. That table is the source of V, J and clone size, and D and trimming were worked out from the DNA. Recorded for this sample are about 210,000 clones; roughly four fifths of them occurred a single time. The ten largest make up approximately 12% of the sample.

The sequence links TRBV6-5 to TRBJ1-2; no D segment can be confidently identified. The TCR originated in a woman between 35 and 50 years old with acute or convalescent COVID-19. The specimen sequenced was peripheral blood. The CDR3 region reads CASSRTENYGYTF. The DNA sequence is as follows: TGTGCCAGCAGCCGCACAGAGAACTATGGCTACACCTTC.